This T cell receptor beta chain was obtained from a study of T cell responses to AZD1222 COVID-19 vaccine. TCRdb keeps only in-frame clones here, not all; method: immunoSEQ multiplex PCR. This sample yields 150,000 or so clones, of which under 95% are seen a single time; roughly 4.6% belongs to the top ten. Here the sequenced sample was peripheral blood, taken 28 days after the second AZD1222 dose. The clonotype comes from an adult who received the AZD1222 COVID-19 vaccine.

CDR3 region: CASSLMDYTGPKNTEAFF. The CDR3 DNA sequence: TGCGCCAGCAGCTTGATGGACTACACAGGACCTAAGAACACTGAAGCTTTCTTT. The chain has TRBV5-1 and TRBJ1-1; D perhaps matches TRBD1 (5 bases). V was cut by 1 base and J by 1 base, with 20 bases left in between. Germline V gene data show CDR1 as SGHRS and CDR2 as YFSETQ. The CDR3 consists of 18 residues.